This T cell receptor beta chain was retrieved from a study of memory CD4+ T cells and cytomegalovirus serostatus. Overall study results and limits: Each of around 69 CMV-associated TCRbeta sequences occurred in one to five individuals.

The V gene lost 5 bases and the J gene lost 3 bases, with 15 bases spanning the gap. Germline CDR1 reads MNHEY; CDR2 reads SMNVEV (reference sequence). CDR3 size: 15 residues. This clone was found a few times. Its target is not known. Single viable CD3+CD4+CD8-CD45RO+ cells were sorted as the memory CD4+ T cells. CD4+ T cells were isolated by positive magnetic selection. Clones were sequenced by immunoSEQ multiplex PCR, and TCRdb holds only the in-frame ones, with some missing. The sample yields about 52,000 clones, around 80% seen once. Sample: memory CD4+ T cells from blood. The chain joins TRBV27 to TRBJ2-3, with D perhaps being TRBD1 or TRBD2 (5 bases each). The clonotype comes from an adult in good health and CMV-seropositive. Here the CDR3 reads CASSRGRQLTDTQYF. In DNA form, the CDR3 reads TGTGCCAGCAGTCGGGGACGACAACTGACAGATACGCAGTATTTT.